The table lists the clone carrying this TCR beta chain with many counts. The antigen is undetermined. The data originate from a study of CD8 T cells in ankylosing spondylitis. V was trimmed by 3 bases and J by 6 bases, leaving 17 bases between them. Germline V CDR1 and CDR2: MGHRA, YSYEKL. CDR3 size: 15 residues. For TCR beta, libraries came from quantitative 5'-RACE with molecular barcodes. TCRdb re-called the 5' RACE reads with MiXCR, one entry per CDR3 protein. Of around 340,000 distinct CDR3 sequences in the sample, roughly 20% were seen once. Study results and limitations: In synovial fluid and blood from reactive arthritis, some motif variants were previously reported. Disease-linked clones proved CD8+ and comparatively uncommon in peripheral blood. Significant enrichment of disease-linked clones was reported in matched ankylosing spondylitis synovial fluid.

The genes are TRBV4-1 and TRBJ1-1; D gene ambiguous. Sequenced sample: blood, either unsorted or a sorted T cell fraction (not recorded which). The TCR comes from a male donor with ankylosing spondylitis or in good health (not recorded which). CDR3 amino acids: CASSHSNPGGPEAFF. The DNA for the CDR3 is TGCGCCAGCAGCCACTCTAATCCGGGTGGACCTGAAGCTTTCTTT.